The rows below give T cell receptor beta chains drawn from one sample of a study of tumor and adjacent non-tumor tissue in lung cancer. TCRdb re-called the multiplex PCR reads through MiXCR, storing one row per CDR3 protein. Of around 200,000 distinct CDR3 sequences listed, roughly 70% are singletons. The sample consisted of lung tumor tissue. All receptors derive from a man in his fifties or sixties with non-small cell lung cancer. Each CDR3 is given with its conserved first and last residue. The D gene is left open where the match is weak. The size field is filled for only some rows; it gives once, few, many or a size class.

cdr3_aa cdr3_nt j_call clone_size v_call d_call
CASSLGNYQETQNF TGTGCCAGCAGCTTGGGTAATTACCAAGAGACCCAGAACTTC TRBJ2-5 - TRBV5-5 -
CSTRDHRDSQETQYF TGCAGTACTAGAGATCACCGGGACAGCCAAGAGACCCAGTACTTC TRBJ2-5 - TRBV20-1 TRBD1
CANSTRQGLPYGYTF TGTGCCAACAGCACGCGACAGGGGCTACCCTATGGCTACACCTTC TRBJ1-2 few TRBV5-4 TRBD1
CGSSLTGDRNQPQHF TGCGGCAGCAGCTTGACAGGGGATCGCAATCAGCCCCAGCATTTT TRBJ1-5 once TRBV5-1 TRBD1
CASSPLHQPQHF TGTGCCAGCTCACCACTTCATCAGCCCCAGCATTTT TRBJ1-5 - TRBV18 -
CSARRDIAYPYEQYF TGCAGTGCTAGACGGGATATCGCCTATCCCTACGAGCAGTACTTC TRBJ2-7 few TRBV20-1 -
CASSPWSSYGHTF TGTGCCAGCAGCCCCTGGAGTAGCTATGGCCACACCTTC TRBJ1-2 - TRBV14 -
CSVIGGDSEYYF TGCAGTGTCATCGGGGGGGACTCCGAGTACTACTTC TRBJ2-7 - TRBV20-1 TRBD2
CVSSYGGGSTYEQYF TGTGTCAGCAGTTACGGGGGAGGGTCCACCTACGAGCAGTACTTC TRBJ2-7 once TRBV6-2/TRBV6-3 TRBD2
CASSAYRRLTNEKLFF TGTGCCAGCAGCGCATACAGGAGGCTAACTAATGAAAAACTGTTTTTT TRBJ1-4 - TRBV4-2 -